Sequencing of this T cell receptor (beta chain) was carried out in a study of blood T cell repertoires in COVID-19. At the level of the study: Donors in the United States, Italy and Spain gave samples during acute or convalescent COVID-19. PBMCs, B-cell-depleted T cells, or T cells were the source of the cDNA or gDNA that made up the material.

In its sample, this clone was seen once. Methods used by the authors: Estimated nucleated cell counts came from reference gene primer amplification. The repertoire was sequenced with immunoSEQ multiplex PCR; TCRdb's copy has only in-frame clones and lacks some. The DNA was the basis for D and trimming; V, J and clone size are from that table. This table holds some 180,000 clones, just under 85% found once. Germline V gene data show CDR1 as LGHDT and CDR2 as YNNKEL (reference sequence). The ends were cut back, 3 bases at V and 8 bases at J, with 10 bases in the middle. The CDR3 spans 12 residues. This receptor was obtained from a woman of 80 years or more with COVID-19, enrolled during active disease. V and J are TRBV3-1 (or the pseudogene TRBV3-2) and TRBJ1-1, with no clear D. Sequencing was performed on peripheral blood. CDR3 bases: TGTGCCAGCAGCCAGCCCGGACTAGAAGCTTTCTTT. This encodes CASSQPGLEAFF.